Presented here are 27 T cell receptor beta chains from one specimen sequenced in a study of T cells after posttransplantation cyclophosphamide. The method was immunoSEQ multiplex PCR; TCRdb's version includes in-frame clones alone and lacks a portion of them. Altogether some 9,200 clones are present, approximately 92% being singletons, with the ten largest covering 1.6%. The sequenced material came from memory CD4+ T cells sorted from PBMCs. The receptors originated from a woman between 55 and 75 years old in good health, CMV-negative, and a related stem cell transplant donor.

CDR3 amino acids: CASSLAPSTDTQYF. The CDR3 DNA sequence: TGTGCCAGCAGCTTAGCTCCAAGCACAGATACGCAGTATTTT. V and J are TRBV7-2 and TRBJ2-3; D unclear. The CDR3 totals 14 residues. Germline assignment: CDR1 SGHTA and CDR2 FQGNSA. V shed 0 bases and J shed 0 bases, with 4 bases lying between them.

V gene TRBV6-6 combines with J gene TRBJ2-2; 8 positions agree with TRBD1. V gave up 2 bases and J gave up 7 bases; unmatched junction bases: 6. Germline values: CDR1 MNHNY, CDR2 SVGAGI (reference sequence). The CDR3 covers 15 residues. The CDR3, as DNA: TGTGCCAGCAGTTACGGCAGGGGGCTCGGCGGGGAGCTGTTTTTT. Translating gives CASSYGRGLGGELFF.

V and J are TRBV7-8 and TRBJ2-1; weak D call: TRBD1 (6 bases). The V end was cut by 1 base, the J end by 3 bases, with 10 bases between. Germline V CDR1 and CDR2: SGHVS, FQNEAQ. The CDR3 runs 15 residues. The CDR3 bases are TGTGCCAGCAGCTTAGGGGGACACTTCTACAATGAGCAGTTCTTC. Its translation is CASSLGGHFYNEQFF.

The V gene is TRBV7-6, the J gene TRBJ2-1; perhaps TRBD2 as D (5 bases). Germline CDR1 and CDR2: SGHVS and FNYEAQ. Deletions cut 1 base from V and 5 bases from J, with 15 bases between. The CDR3 consists of 16 residues. The CDR3 region has the DNA TGTGCCAGCAGCTTAGGCGGAGTAGCGATCGACAATGAGCAGTTCTTC. Encoded protein: CASSLGGVAIDNEQFF.

This chain's CDR3 is CASSSPGLAIYNEQFF. The DNA of the CDR3 is TGTGCCAGCAGCTCCCCGGGACTAGCGATCTACAATGAGCAGTTCTTC. This chain connects TRBV5-6 to TRBJ2-1, with 10 bases matching TRBD2. The CDR3 covers 16 residues. Trimming cost V 3 bases and J 3 bases; bases outside gene matches: 6. Looked up from germline, CDR1 is SGHDT and CDR2 is YYEEEE.

In DNA, the CDR3 is TGTGCCAGCAGCTTAGGGTTAGGGGGCCGAGAGACCCAGTACTTC. It is translated as CASSLGLGGRETQYF. The J gene is TRBJ2-5, the V gene TRBV7-8; 7 bases align to TRBD1. Germline trimming cut 1 base from V and 4 bases from J; bases unmatched to any gene: 6. The CDR3 length is 15 residues. Looked up from germline, CDR1 is SGHVS and CDR2 is FQNEAQ.

The rearrangement uses TRBV14 and TRBJ1-1, with a tentative D call TRBD1 (5 bases). In germline, CDR1 is SGHDN, CDR2 FVKESK. V gave up 3 bases and J gave up 5 bases, with 10 bases separating them. The CDR3 consists of 13 residues. CDR3 DNA: TGTGCCAGCAGCCAGGGGGGGTGGACTGAAGCTTTCTTT. It codes for CASSQGGWTEAFF.

The CDR3 coding sequence is TGTGCCAGCAGCTTAGCGGGGACAGGGGGCGGCTACACCTTC. Translation gives CASSLAGTGGGYTF. The V and J genes are TRBV7-9 and TRBJ1-2; 12 bases match TRBD1. CDR1 is SEHNR, CDR2 FQNEAQ, per germline (reference sequence). CDR3 length: 14 residues. V shed 0 bases, J shed 8 bases, and the junction held 1 base outside the gene matches.

The chain uses TRBV5-1 and TRBJ1-1, with no clear D. The CDR3 sequence is 15 residues long. V lost 0 bases and J 4 bases, leaving 13 bases between the germline ends. CDR1 and CDR2 (germline): SGHRS, YFSETQ. CDR3 DNA: TGCGCCAGCAGCTTGGCGGCAGGTGGAAGCACTGAAGCTTTCTTT. Protein product: CASSLAAGGSTEAFF.

The chain is built from TRBV7-9 and TRBJ2-7; the match to TRBD2 covers 12 bases. The J segment lost 7 bases and the V segment lost 8 bases, leaving 9 bases of the junction unmatched. The length of the CDR3 is 14 residues. CDR1 is SEHNR, CDR2 FQNEAQ, per germline (reference sequence). This CDR3 reads CASGLAGGPGEQYF. The CDR3 DNA sequence: TGTGCCAGCGGGCTAGCGGGAGGGCCGGGGGAGCAGTACTTC.

This chain links TRBV7-9 with TRBJ2-7; a weak D match, TRBD2 (5 bases). Per germline, CDR1 SEHNR and CDR2 FQNEAQ (reference sequence). This CDR3 contains 12 residues. The germline V and J ends were trimmed by 2 bases and 6 bases, with 8 bases remaining between them. The CDR3 here is CASSLLAGEQYF. CDR3 nucleotide sequence: TGTGCCAGCAGCTTATTGGCGGGCGAGCAGTACTTC.

V usage is TRBV11-3 and J usage is TRBJ2-1; 15 positions agree with TRBD2. V lost 3 bases to trimming and J lost 6 bases; unmatched junction nucleotides: 3. This CDR3 spans 16 amino acids. Germline V gene lookup returns CDR1 SGHNT and CDR2 YENEEA. CDR3 coding DNA: TGTGCCAGCAGCTTGGGACTAGCGGGAGGAAGCAATGAGCAGTTCTTC. It is translated as CASSLGLAGGSNEQFF. Supplemented by reference TRBV11-3 and TRBJ2-1, the full variable domain reads EAGVVQSPRYKIIEKKQPVAFWCNPISGHNTLYWYLQNLGQGPELLIRYENEEAVDDSQLPKDRFSAERLKGVDSTLKIQPAELGDSAVYLCASSLGLAGGSNEQFFGPGTRLTVL.

In its sample, this clone was seen once. The chain links TRBV7-2 to TRBJ2-7; TRBD2 matches at 13 bases. Germline V gene data show CDR1 as SGHTA and CDR2 as FQGNSA. The CDR3 is made up of 17 amino acids. The ends lost 1 base at V and 2 bases at J; junction bases unmatched: 5. The CDR3: CASSLGTSGRRAYEQYF. CDR3 nucleotide sequence: TGTGCCAGCAGCTTAGGGACTAGCGGGAGAAGGGCCTACGAGCAGTACTTC.

The chain employs TRBV7-2 and TRBJ1-2; TRBD1 matches 7 bases. The CDR3 is made up of 16 amino acids. V shed 0 bases and J 4 bases; nucleotides not matched to a gene: 8. Per the germline V gene, CDR1 is SGHTA and CDR2 is FQGNSA. CDR3 bases: TGTGCCAGCAGCTTAGCATACTGGGACAGCTCCTATGGCTACACCTTC. Residues: CASSLAYWDSSYGYTF.

J is TRBJ2-5 and V is TRBV6-5; 8 bases align to TRBD2. Germline CDR1 is MNHEY and CDR2 is SVGAGI. Trimming removed 6 bases from V and 2 bases from J; junction bases left unmatched: 8. This CDR3 has 15 amino acids. The DNA for the CDR3 is TGTGCCAGCAGAAATTCGGGAGGGTCACAAGAGACCCAGTACTTC. The encoded protein is CASRNSGGSQETQYF.

The chain links TRBV9 to TRBJ2-5; 13 positions agree with TRBD2. With 0 bases clipped from V and 0 bases from J, the junction kept 5 bases outside the gene matches. Germline loops: CDR1 SGDLS, CDR2 YYNGEE. The CDR3 is 18 residues long. CDR3 DNA: TGTGCCAGCAGCGTAGGATTACTAGCGGGAGGGCACCAAGAGACCCAGTACTTC. This translates into CASSVGLLAGGHQETQYF.

This rearrangement joins TRBV9 to TRBJ2-1; D perhaps matches TRBD1 (6 bases). CDR1 is SGDLS, CDR2 YYNGEE, per germline. The V and J ends lost 1 base and 10 bases respectively, with 21 bases between them. This CDR3 spans 16 amino acids. Here the CDR3 DNA reads TGTGCCAGCAGCGTATTTGACCAGGGGACCCGACAAGAGCAGTTCTTC. Amino acid sequence: CASSVFDQGTRQEQFF.

The chain employs TRBV28 and TRBJ2-7; 8 bases are shared with TRBD1. V was clipped by 1 base and J by 7 bases; unmatched bases: 9. The CDR3 runs 15 residues. Per germline, CDR1 MDHEN and CDR2 SYDVKM. CDR3 sequence: CASSLYTSGTGEQYV. Written as DNA, the CDR3 is TGTGCCAGCAGTTTATATACCTCCGGGACAGGTGAGCAGTACGTC.

The chain links TRBV7-2 to TRBJ1-6, with D maybe TRBD1 (6 bases). CDR3 length equals 17 residues. CDR1 and CDR2 from the germline V gene are SGHTA and FQGNSA. Trimming left V 0 bases short and J 6 bases short, with 15 bases between. CDR3 sequence: CASSLASAGASNSPLHF. CDR3 bases: TGTGCCAGCAGCTTAGCGTCGGCAGGGGCTTCTAATTCACCCCTCCACTTT.

This rearrangement joins TRBV5-1 to TRBJ1-2; perhaps TRBD1 as D (5 bases). CDR3 length: 15 amino acids. With 0 bases removed from V and 0 bases from J, the gap between germline ends came to 9 bases. CDR1 is SGHRS, CDR2 YFSETQ, per germline. CDR3 DNA: TGCGCCAGCAGCTTGGGCGACAGCTCTAACTATGGCTACACCTTC. Translated, it gives CASSLGDSSNYGYTF.

This chain joins TRBV7-8 and TRBJ1-1; 8 bases fit TRBD1. The germline V gene has CDR1 SGHVS and CDR2 FQNEAQ. The CDR3 contains 14 residues. The ends lost 5 bases at V and 4 bases at J; junction bases unmatched: 6. CDR3 bases: TGTGCCAGCAGCCGTCAGGGGGCGCCCACTGAAGCTTTCTTT. It translates to CASSRQGAPTEAFF.

The genes are TRBV5-6 and TRBJ2-1, with D possibly matching TRBD1 (6 bases). Germline CDR1 reads SGHDT; CDR2 reads YYEEEE. V was shortened by 3 bases and J by 5 bases, with 15 bases between the two germline ends. This CDR3 is built from 15 residues. CDR3 in DNA: TGTGCCAGCAGCTCCTGGGGGCTCATGAACAATGAGCAGTTCTTC. Translated, it gives CASSSWGLMNNEQFF. The full variable domain, rest sourced from reference TRBV5-6 and TRBJ2-1, is DAGVTQSPTHLIKTRGQQVTLRCSPKSGHDTVSWYQQALGQGPQFIFQYYEEEERQRGNFPDRFSGHQFPNYSSELNVNALLLGDSALYLCASSSWGLMNNEQFFGPGTRLTVL.

The genes are TRBV9 and TRBJ2-5; 7 bases agree with TRBD2. The CDR3 is made up of 18 amino acids. CDR1 is SGDLS, CDR2 YYNGEE, per germline. Trimming cost V 0 bases and J 4 bases; bases outside gene matches: 15. CDR3 in DNA: TGTGCCAGCAGCGTAGCTCCCAGCGGGGCCTTGGGTAGAGAGACCCAGTACTTC. Protein: CASSVAPSGALGRETQYF. The variable domain in full, with the rest retrieved from reference TRBV9 and TRBJ2-5, is DSGVTQTPKHLITATGQRVTLRCSPRSGDLSVYWYQQSLDQGLQFLIQYYNGEERAKGNILERFSAQQFPDLHSELNLSSLELGDSALYFCASSVAPSGALGRETQYFGPGTRLLVL.

V gene TRBV5-6 combines with J gene TRBJ2-5, with unresolved D. The CDR3 is 14 residues long. CDR1 and CDR2 from the germline V gene are SGHDT and YYEEEE. The V and J ends lost 0 bases and 11 bases respectively, with 17 bases between them. CDR3 DNA: TGTGCCAGCAGCTTGGGCCCGGCTAGTCGAGAGCAGTACTTC. Amino acid sequence: CASSLGPASREQYF. The full variable domain, with the rest looked up from reference TRBV5-6 and TRBJ2-5, is DAGVTQSPTHLIKTRGQQVTLRCSPKSGHDTVSWYQQALGQGPQFIFQYYEEEERQRGNFPDRFSGHQFPNYSSELNVNALLLGDSALYLCASSLGPASREQYFGPGTRLLVL.

With respect to this clone: Compared with germline, one end of the junction differs, possibly owing to a read error. Other DNA sequences in the sample encode the same CDR3. V usage is TRBV4-2 and J usage is TRBJ1-1; D gene uncertain. CDR1 and CDR2 (germline): LGHNA, YNFKEQ. The length of the CDR3 is 14 residues. The CDR3 nucleotides are TGTGCCAGCACGGCGGTCGTTTGGAACACTGAAGCCTTCTTT. This translates into CASTAVVWNTEAFF.

The CDR3 sequence is CAISHREFDSPLHF. The CDR3 coding sequence is TGCGCCATCAGTCACAGGGAGTTCGACTCCCCCCTCCACTTT. The chain uses TRBV4-3 and TRBJ1-6; tentatively, D is TRBD1 (6 bases). The CDR3 consists of 14 residues. Trimming took off 10 bases at V and 13 bases at J, with 23 bases between the two ends. Germline V gives CDR1 LGHNA, CDR2 YSLEER.

This chain links TRBV4-1 with TRBJ2-7; 9 nucleotides line up with TRBD2. In germline, CDR1 is MGHRA, CDR2 YSYEKL. This CDR3 region has 14 residues. After removal of 0 bases from V and 7 bases from J, the junction contained 4 bases not matched to a gene. The CDR3 DNA reads TGCGCCAGCAGCCAAGAGGCGGGGGGGCGGGAGCAGTACGTC. Residues: CASSQEAGGREQYV.